This TCR beta chain came from a study of T cells in Graves' hyperthyroidism and ophthalmopathy. The CDR3 contains 13 residues. The ends lost 5 bases at V and 6 bases at J; junction bases unmatched: 6. Germline V gives CDR1 GTSNPN, CDR2 SVGIG (reference sequence). RNA transcripts yielded amplified TCR beta CDR3 regions. When the TCR CDR3 underwent first-round RT-PCR, the HTBI primer set was used. TCRdb re-called the multiplex PCR reads through MiXCR, storing one row per CDR3 protein. The table lists 540,000 or so distinct CDR3 sequences, roughly 14% of them singletons. Study-level points and caveats: With a median lead of about six months before onset, the model predicted ophthalmopathy.

This clonotype occurred many times. Antigen: not known. Across 18 months, stable Graves' hyperthyroidism was marked by no progression to ophthalmopathy. Newly diagnosed hyperthyroidism patients aged 18 to 65 years had disease lasting under 2 months. The V call is TRBV30, the J call TRBJ1-4; TRBD1 matches 7 bases. Input material: blood. This clonotype originated in a woman aged 25-40 years with Graves' hyperthyroidism. The CDR3 loop is CAWRDSLDEKLFF. CDR3 nucleotides: TGTGCCTGGCGGGACAGCCTGGATGAAAAACTGTTTTTT.